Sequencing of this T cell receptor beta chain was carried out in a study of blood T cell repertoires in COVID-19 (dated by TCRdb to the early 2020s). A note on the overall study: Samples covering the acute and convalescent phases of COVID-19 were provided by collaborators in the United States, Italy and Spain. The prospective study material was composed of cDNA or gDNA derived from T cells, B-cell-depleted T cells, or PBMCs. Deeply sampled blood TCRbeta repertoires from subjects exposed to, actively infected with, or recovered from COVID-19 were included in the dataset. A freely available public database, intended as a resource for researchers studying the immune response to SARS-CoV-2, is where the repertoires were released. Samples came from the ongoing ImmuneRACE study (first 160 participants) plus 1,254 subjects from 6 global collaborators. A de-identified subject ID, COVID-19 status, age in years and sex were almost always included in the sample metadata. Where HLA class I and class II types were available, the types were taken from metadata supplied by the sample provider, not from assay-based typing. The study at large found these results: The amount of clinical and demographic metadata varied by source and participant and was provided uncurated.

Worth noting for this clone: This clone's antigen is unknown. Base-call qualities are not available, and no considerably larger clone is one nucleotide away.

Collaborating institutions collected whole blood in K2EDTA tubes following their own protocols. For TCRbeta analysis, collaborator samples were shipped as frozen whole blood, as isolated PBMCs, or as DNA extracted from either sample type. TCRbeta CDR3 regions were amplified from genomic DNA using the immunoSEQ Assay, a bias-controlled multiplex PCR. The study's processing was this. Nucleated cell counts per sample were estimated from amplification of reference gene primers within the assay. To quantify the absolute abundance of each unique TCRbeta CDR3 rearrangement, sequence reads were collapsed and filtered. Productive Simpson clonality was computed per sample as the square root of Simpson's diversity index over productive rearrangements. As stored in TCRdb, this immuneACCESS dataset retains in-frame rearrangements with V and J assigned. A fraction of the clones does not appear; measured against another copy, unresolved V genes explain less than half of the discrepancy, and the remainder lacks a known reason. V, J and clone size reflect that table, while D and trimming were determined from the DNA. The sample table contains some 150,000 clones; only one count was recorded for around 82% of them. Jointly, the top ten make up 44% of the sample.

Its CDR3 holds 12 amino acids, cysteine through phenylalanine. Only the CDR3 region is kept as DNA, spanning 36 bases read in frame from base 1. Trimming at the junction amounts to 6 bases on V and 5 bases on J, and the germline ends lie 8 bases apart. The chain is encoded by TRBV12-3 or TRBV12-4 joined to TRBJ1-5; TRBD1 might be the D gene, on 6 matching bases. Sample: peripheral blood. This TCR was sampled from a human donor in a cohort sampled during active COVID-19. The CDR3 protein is CASRDSYQPQHF. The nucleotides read TGTGCCAGCAGGGACAGCTATCAGCCCCAGCATTTT.